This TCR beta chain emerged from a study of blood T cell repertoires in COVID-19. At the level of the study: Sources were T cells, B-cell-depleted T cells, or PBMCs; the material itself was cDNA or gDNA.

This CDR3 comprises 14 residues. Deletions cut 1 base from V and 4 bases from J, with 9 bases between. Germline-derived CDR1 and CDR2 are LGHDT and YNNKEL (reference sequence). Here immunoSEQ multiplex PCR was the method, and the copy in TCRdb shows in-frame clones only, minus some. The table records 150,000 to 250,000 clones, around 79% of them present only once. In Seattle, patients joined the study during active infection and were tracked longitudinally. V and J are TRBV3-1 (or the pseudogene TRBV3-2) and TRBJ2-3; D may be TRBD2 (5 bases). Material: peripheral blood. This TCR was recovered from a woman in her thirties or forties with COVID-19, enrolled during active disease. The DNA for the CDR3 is TGTGCCAGCAGCCAAGCACTAGTACCAGATACGCAGTATTTT. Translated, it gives CASSQALVPDTQYF.